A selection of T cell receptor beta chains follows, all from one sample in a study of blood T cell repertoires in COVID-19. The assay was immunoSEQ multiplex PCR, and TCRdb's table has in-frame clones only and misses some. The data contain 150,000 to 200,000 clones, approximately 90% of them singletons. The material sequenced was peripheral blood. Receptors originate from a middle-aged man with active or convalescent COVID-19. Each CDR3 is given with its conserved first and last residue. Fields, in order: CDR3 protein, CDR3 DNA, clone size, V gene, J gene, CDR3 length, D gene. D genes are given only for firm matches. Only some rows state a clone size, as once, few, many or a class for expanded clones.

CDR3 protein: CASNPTLGGILGPPLHF
CDR3 DNA: TGTGCCAGTAATCCCACCCTTGGGGGGATCCTTGGTCCACCCCTCCACTTT
clone size: .
V gene: TRBV19
J gene: TRBJ1-6
CDR3 length: 17
D gene: .

CDR3 protein: CASSLDSDRGFGTDTQYF
CDR3 DNA: TGCGCCAGCAGCCTCGATAGCGACAGGGGATTTGGCACAGATACGCAGTATTTT
clone size: .
V gene: TRBV5-1
J gene: TRBJ2-3
CDR3 length: 18
D gene: TRBD1

CDR3 protein: CASSYSPAGGSNQPQHF
CDR3 DNA: TGTGCCAGCAGTTACTCTCCGGCGGGTGGAAGCAATCAGCCCCAGCATTTT
clone size: once
V gene: TRBV6-7
J gene: TRBJ1-5
CDR3 length: 17
D gene: .

CDR3 protein: CASSVSRTLTDTQYF
CDR3 DNA: TGTGCCAGCAGTGTGTCTAGAACCCTCACAGATACGCAGTATTTT
clone size: .
V gene: TRBV2
J gene: TRBJ2-3
CDR3 length: 15
D gene: .

CDR3 protein: CAWRTGTNTGELFF
CDR3 DNA: TGTGCCTGGAGAACAGGGACGAACACCGGGGAGCTGTTTTTT
clone size: .
V gene: TRBV30
J gene: TRBJ2-2
CDR3 length: 14
D gene: .

CDR3 protein: CASGTSGRSQYF
CDR3 DNA: TGTGCCTCGGGGACTAGCGGGAGGTCGCAGTATTTT
clone size: .
V gene: TRBV3-1/TRBV3-2
J gene: TRBJ2-3
CDR3 length: 12
D gene: TRBD2

CDR3 protein: CASGLETGAAGYTF
CDR3 DNA: TGTGCTAGTGGTTTGGAAACAGGGGCGGCTGGCTACACCTTC
clone size: .
V gene: TRBV12-5
J gene: TRBJ1-2
CDR3 length: 14
D gene: TRBD1

CDR3 protein: CSARDLYEQFF
CDR3 DNA: TGCAGTGCTAGAGATTTATATGAGCAGTTCTTC
clone size: .
V gene: TRBV20-1
J gene: TRBJ2-1
CDR3 length: 11
D gene: .

CDR3 protein: CAWGWTVSYEQYF
CDR3 DNA: TGTGCCTGGGGATGGACAGTTAGCTACGAGCAGTACTTC
clone size: .
V gene: TRBV30
J gene: TRBJ2-7
CDR3 length: 13
D gene: .

CDR3 protein: CASSLFQMNTEAFF
CDR3 DNA: TGTGCCAGCAGTTTATTCCAAATGAACACTGAAGCTTTCTTT
clone size: .
V gene: TRBV28
J gene: TRBJ1-1
CDR3 length: 14
D gene: .

CDR3 protein: CASRQGNTEAFF
CDR3 DNA: TGTGCCAGCCGCCAGGGGAACACTGAAGCTTTCTTT
clone size: .
V gene: TRBV2
J gene: TRBJ1-1
CDR3 length: 12
D gene: .

CDR3 protein: CASSFLKLAGGTDTQYF
CDR3 DNA: TGTGCCAGCAGCTTCTTAAAACTAGCGGGGGGGACAGATACGCAGTATTTT
clone size: .
V gene: TRBV7-2
J gene: TRBJ2-3
CDR3 length: 17
D gene: TRBD2

CDR3 protein: CASSLRQGGTTNEKLFF
CDR3 DNA: TGTGCCAGCAGTTTAAGGCAGGGGGGTACTACTAATGAAAAACTGTTTTTT
clone size: few
V gene: TRBV27
J gene: TRBJ1-4
CDR3 length: 17
D gene: TRBD1

CDR3 protein: CASRPVRASRATNEQFF
CDR3 DNA: TGTGCCAGCAGGCCCGTACGGGCTAGCCGGGCCACAAATGAGCAGTTCTTC
clone size: .
V gene: TRBV2
J gene: TRBJ2-1
CDR3 length: 17
D gene: .

CDR3 protein: CASSPSDRAGNEQFF
CDR3 DNA: TGTGCCAGTAGTCCGTCAGACAGGGCTGGTAATGAGCAGTTCTTC
clone size: few
V gene: TRBV19
J gene: TRBJ2-1
CDR3 length: 15
D gene: TRBD1

CDR3 protein: CASSFTRSGGFSTDTQYF
CDR3 DNA: TGTGCCAGCAGCTTCACTAGGAGCGGGGGGTTCAGCACAGATACGCAGTATTTT
clone size: .
V gene: TRBV7-9
J gene: TRBJ2-3
CDR3 length: 18
D gene: TRBD2

CDR3 protein: CAWSAPRDSFDEQYF
CDR3 DNA: TGTGCCTGGAGTGCCCCCCGGGACTCCTTCGACGAGCAGTACTTC
clone size: .
V gene: TRBV30
J gene: TRBJ2-7
CDR3 length: 15
D gene: .

CDR3 protein: CASRAGAQEGFYSNQPQHF
CDR3 DNA: TGTGCCAGTAGGGCCGGGGCACAGGAGGGATTTTATAGCAATCAGCCCCAGCATTTT
clone size: .
V gene: TRBV19
J gene: TRBJ1-5
CDR3 length: 19
D gene: .

CDR3 protein: CASSSPSGGQKLFF
CDR3 DNA: TGTGCCAGCAGCTCCCCCAGTGGGGGCCAAAAACTGTTTTTT
clone size: once
V gene: TRBV11-2
J gene: TRBJ1-4
CDR3 length: 14
D gene: .

CDR3 protein: CASSPTGFVYEQYF
CDR3 DNA: TGTGCCAGCAGCCCGACAGGGTTTGTCTACGAGCAGTACTTC
clone size: .
V gene: TRBV27
J gene: TRBJ2-7
CDR3 length: 14
D gene: TRBD1

CDR3 protein: CASSTPGQGVIGKNIQYF
CDR3 DNA: TGTGCCAGCAGCACCCCGGGACAGGGGGTAATTGGCAAAAACATTCAGTACTTC
clone size: .
V gene: TRBV9
J gene: TRBJ2-4
CDR3 length: 18
D gene: TRBD1

CDR3 protein: CASSGGAGTDTQYF
CDR3 DNA: TGTGCCAGCAGCGGGGGGGCGGGCACAGATACGCAGTATTTT
clone size: .
V gene: TRBV3-1/TRBV3-2
J gene: TRBJ2-3
CDR3 length: 14
D gene: .

CDR3 protein: CASTVLGGQGGSEAFF
CDR3 DNA: TGTGCCAGCACTGTTCTTGGGGGACAGGGAGGGTCTGAAGCTTTCTTT
clone size: .
V gene: TRBV2
J gene: TRBJ1-1
CDR3 length: 16
D gene: TRBD1

CDR3 protein: CASSPDRGSSYNSPLHF
CDR3 DNA: TGTGCCAGCAGCCCAGACAGGGGGAGCTCCTATAATTCACCCCTCCACTTT
clone size: .
V gene: TRBV9
J gene: TRBJ1-6
CDR3 length: 17
D gene: TRBD1

CDR3 protein: CASSTSLSYGYTF
CDR3 DNA: TGTGCCAGCTCGACATCCTTAAGTTATGGCTACACCTTC
clone size: .
V gene: TRBV28
J gene: TRBJ1-2
CDR3 length: 13
D gene: .

CDR3 protein: CASSLAGSGRLSSYNEQFF
CDR3 DNA: TGTGCCAGCAGCTTAGCGGGTAGCGGGAGGCTGAGCTCCTACAATGAGCAGTTCTTC
clone size: .
V gene: TRBV11-3
J gene: TRBJ2-1
CDR3 length: 19
D gene: TRBD2

CDR3 protein: CASSRGTGSGYEQYF
CDR3 DNA: TGCGCCAGCAGCAGAGGGACAGGGTCGGGGTACGAGCAGTACTTC
clone size: .
V gene: TRBV4-1
J gene: TRBJ2-7
CDR3 length: 15
D gene: TRBD1

CDR3 protein: CASSRGPSNQPQHF
CDR3 DNA: TGTGCCAGCAGCAGGGGGCCAAGCAATCAGCCCCAGCATTTT
clone size: .
V gene: TRBV2
J gene: TRBJ1-5
CDR3 length: 14
D gene: TRBD1

CDR3 protein: CASSLVAGSGYEQYF
CDR3 DNA: TGCGCCAGCAGCTTGGTAGCCGGGAGTGGGTACGAGCAGTACTTC
clone size: .
V gene: TRBV5-1
J gene: TRBJ2-7
CDR3 length: 15
D gene: .

CDR3 protein: CASSPWPVITSNQPQHF
CDR3 DNA: TGCGCCAGCAGCCCCTGGCCCGTCATCACTAGCAATCAGCCCCAGCATTTT
clone size: .
V gene: TRBV5-1
J gene: TRBJ1-5
CDR3 length: 17
D gene: .